These 12 T cell receptor beta chains came from one sample sequenced in a study of circulating CD8 cells and anti-PD-1 response in melanoma. Each library started from about 15 ng of total RNA using the QIAseq Immune Repertoire TCR panel. MiXCR, run by TCRdb on the reads, gives a single entry per CDR3 protein. The sample yields about 2,100 distinct CDR3 sequences, almost 7.5% seen once. Sorting of live CD3+CD8+TCRalphabeta+ cells by PD-1 and/or TIGIT gave four subsets. Specimen: CD8+ T cells from PBMCs, collected at baseline or after one month of anti-PD-1 therapy (not recorded which). Receptors were obtained from a human donor with melanoma.

This clonotype rates as medium-sized (0.01 to 0.1%). This sequence joins TRBV2 and TRBJ2-4, with TRBD1 as a possible D gene (7 bases). Trimming removed 3 bases from V and 3 bases from J, with 15 bases in between. Germline CDR1 is SNHLY and CDR2 is FYNNEI. The CDR3 contains 16 residues. The CDR3, as DNA: TGTGCCAGCAGTGAGGTGGAGGGGGCAGGCAAAAACATTCAGTACTTC. Its protein product is CASSEVEGAGKNIQYF.

This clonotype is categorized as large. V is TRBV2 and J is TRBJ2-5; the match to TRBD2 covers 9 bases. This CDR3 region has 15 residues. Germline V lookup: CDR1 SNHLY, CDR2 FYNNEI. Losses at the gene ends were 5 bases for V and 2 bases for J; bases not matched to a gene: 6. CDR3 bases: TGTGCCAGCAGTCTAAGACTAGCGGTACAAGAGACCCAGTACTTC. Translated: CASSLRLAVQETQYF.

By share, this clonotype ranks as medium-sized. V and J are TRBV24-1 and TRBJ1-5; 9 bases match TRBD1. V gave up 2 bases and J gave up 2 bases; unmatched junction bases: 9. Germline lookup yields CDR1 KGHDR and CDR2 SFDVKD. CDR3 length equals 18 residues. Here the CDR3 reads CATSDSGTGLFGNQPQHF. CDR3 in DNA: TGTGCCACCAGTGATTCCGGGACAGGGCTTTTTGGCAATCAGCCCCAGCATTTT.

The CDR3 sequence: CAIRASSGGADEQFF. CDR3 sequence (DNA): TGTGCCATCAGGGCATCTAGCGGGGGGGCCGATGAGCAGTTCTTC. V usage is TRBV10-3 and J usage is TRBJ2-1; 12 nucleotides line up with TRBD2. Trimming took 6 bases from V and 8 from J; bases not matched to a gene: 8. Germline-derived CDR1 and CDR2 are ENHRY and SYGVKD. The CDR3 spans 15 residues.

This clonotype is judged medium-sized (0.01 to 0.1%). V is TRBV28 and J is TRBJ1-2; a possible D gene is TRBD1 (5 bases). Germline loops: CDR1 MDHEN, CDR2 SYDVKM. The CDR3 sequence is 14 residues long. Deletions cut 2 bases from V and 3 bases from J, with 10 bases between. CDR3 DNA sequence: TGTGCCAGCAGTTTACCAGGGTCCCACTATGGCTACACCTTC. Translating gives CASSLPGSHYGYTF.

This clonotype is termed medium-sized (0.01 to 0.1%). The rearrangement uses TRBV12-3 or TRBV12-4 and TRBJ2-6; D remains ambiguous. Deletions cut 6 bases from V and 2 bases from J, with 14 bases between. This CDR3 contains 16 residues. The CDR3 sequence: CASSQRQGPGANVLTF. CDR3 nucleotide sequence: TGTGCCAGCAGCCAACGGCAAGGGCCTGGGGCCAACGTCCTGACTTTC.

This chain joins TRBV14 and TRBJ2-7; D remains ambiguous. V lost 4 bases and J lost 3, with 7 bases in between. Germline V gives CDR1 SGHDN, CDR2 FVKESK. This CDR3 is 12 amino acids long. The CDR3 sequence is CASSPANYEQYF. CDR3 coding DNA: TGTGCCAGCAGCCCGGCGAACTACGAGCAGTACTTC. The variable domain in full, with the rest retrieved from reference TRBV14 and TRBJ2-7, is EAGVTQFPSHSVIEKGQTVTLRCDPISGHDNLYWYRRVMGKEIKFLLHFVKESKQDESGMPNNRFLAERTGGTYSTLKVQPAELEDSGVYFCASSPANYEQYFGPGTRLTVT.

This clonotype is medium-sized within its sample. V is TRBV20-1 and J is TRBJ2-3; 7 nucleotides line up with TRBD1. CDR1 DFQATT and CDR2 SNEGSKA come from the germline V gene (reference sequence). The CDR3 totals 14 residues. The trim removed 6 bases at V and 1 base at J, leaving 7 bases unmatched. The CDR3 DNA is TGCAGTGCGGCTGACAGGGTCGGCACAGATACGCAGTATTTT. Translation: CSAADRVGTDTQYF.

This clonotype is judged medium-sized (0.01 to 0.1%). The chain uses TRBV29-1 and TRBJ1-2, with D possibly TRBD1 on 5 matching bases. V lost 1 base to trimming and J lost 4 bases, with 10 bases between them. This CDR3 has 13 amino acids. Germline values: CDR1 SQVTM, CDR2 ANQGSEA. CDR3 residues: CSVEGGVFYGYTF. CDR3 nucleotides: TGCAGCGTTGAAGGGGGGGTTTTCTATGGCTACACCTTC.

By sample fraction, this clonotype is medium-sized. This chain connects TRBV28 to TRBJ2-7; unclear D gene. Germline values: CDR1 MDHEN, CDR2 SYDVKM. This CDR3 is built from 13 residues. The germline V and J ends were trimmed by 2 bases and 6 bases, with 11 bases remaining between them. In nucleotides, the CDR3 is TGTGCCAGCAGTTTAATAGGTAGCCCCGAGCAGTACTTC. It codes for CASSLIGSPEQYF.

Sample share makes this clonotype medium-sized. The J gene is TRBJ2-7, the V gene TRBV12-3 or TRBV12-4, with unresolved D. Trimming took 4 bases from V and 3 from J, leaving 7 bases between them. This CDR3 contains 12 residues. Here the CDR3 reads CASSSGYYEQYF. Here the CDR3 DNA reads TGTGCCAGCAGTTCAGGATACTACGAGCAGTACTTC.

Regarding this clonotype: It may be a read error: a sequence one base away is much more abundant. V and J are TRBV7-7 and TRBJ2-2; D call uncertain. CDR1 SSHAT and CDR2 FNYEAQ come from the germline V gene (reference sequence). The CDR3 has 13 residues. The CDR3 protein is CASSLEASGELFF. The CDR3 DNA follows: TGTGCTAGCAGCTTAGAGGCCTCTGGGGAGCTGTTTTTT.